This T cell receptor beta chain originates from a study of CD8 T cells in Susac syndrome. This CDR3 is 13 amino acids long. CDR1 and CDR2 (germline): SGHRS, YFSETQ. V was pared by 2 bases and J by 6 bases, with 11 bases between. The authors reverse transcribed about 0.45 to 1 ug RNA with random hexamers. The TCR beta CDR3 was amplified by immunoSEQ multiplex PCR across 54 Vbeta, 13 Jbeta. Using its own MiXCR run on the immunoSEQ multiplex PCR reads, TCRdb lists one record per CDR3 protein. The sample records about 300,000 distinct CDR3 sequences, 92% being singletons. Sequencing of TCR beta drew on CD8+ and CD4+ T cells from blood. Relapsing-remitting disease, either stable or active, was present in the treatment-naive patients who were the multiple sclerosis controls. TEMRA cells were FACS-enriched, unlike CD8+ and CD4+ T cells, which were negatively isolated. This clonotype has only one observation.

The rearrangement uses TRBV5-1 and TRBJ1-1; TRBD1 is a possible D gene (5 bases). Sequenced sample: CD4+ T cells from PBMCs. The receptor's source is a human donor with multiple sclerosis. CDR3 nucleotides: TGCGCCAGCAGCTTTACTGAGGGGCCTGAAGCTTTCTTT. The encoded protein is CASSFTEGPEAFF. Supplemented by reference TRBV5-1 and TRBJ1-1, the full variable domain reads KAGVTQTPRYLIKTRGQQVTLSCSPISGHRSVSWYQQTPGQGLQFLFEYFSETQRNKGNFPGRFSGRQFSNSRSEMNVSTLELGDSALYLCASSFTEGPEAFFGQGTRLTVV.